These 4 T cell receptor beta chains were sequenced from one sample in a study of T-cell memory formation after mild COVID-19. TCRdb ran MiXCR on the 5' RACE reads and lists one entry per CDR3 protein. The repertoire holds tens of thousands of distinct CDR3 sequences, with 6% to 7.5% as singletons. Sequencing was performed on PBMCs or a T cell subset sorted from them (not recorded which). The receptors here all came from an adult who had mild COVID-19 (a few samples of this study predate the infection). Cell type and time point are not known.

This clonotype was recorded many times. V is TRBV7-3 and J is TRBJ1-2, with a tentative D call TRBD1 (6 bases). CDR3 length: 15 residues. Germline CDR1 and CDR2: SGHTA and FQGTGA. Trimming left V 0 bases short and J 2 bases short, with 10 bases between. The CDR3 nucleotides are TGTGCCAGCAGCTTAACTGGGGGGCGCAACTATGGCTACACCTTC. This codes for CASSLTGGRNYGYTF.

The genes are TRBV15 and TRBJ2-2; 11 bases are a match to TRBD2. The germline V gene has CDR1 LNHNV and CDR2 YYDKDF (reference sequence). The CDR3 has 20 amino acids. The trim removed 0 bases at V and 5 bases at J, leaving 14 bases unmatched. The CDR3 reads CATSRDVEVLASGGTGELFF. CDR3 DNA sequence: TGTGCCACCAGCAGAGATGTAGAGGTGTTGGCTAGCGGGGGGACCGGGGAGCTGTTTTTT.

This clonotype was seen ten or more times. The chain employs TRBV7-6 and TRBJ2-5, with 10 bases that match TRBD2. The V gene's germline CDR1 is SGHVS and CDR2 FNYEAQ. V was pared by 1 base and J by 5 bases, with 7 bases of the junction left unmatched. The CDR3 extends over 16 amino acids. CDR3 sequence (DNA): TGTGCCAGCAGCTTAGTCCCAGCGGGGGGGTCGGAGACCCAGTACTTC. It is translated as CASSLVPAGGSETQYF. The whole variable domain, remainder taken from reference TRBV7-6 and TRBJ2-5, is GAGVSQSPRYKVTKRGQDVALRCDPISGHVSLYWYRQALGQGPEFLTYFNYEAQQDKSGLPNDRFSAERPEGSISTLTIQRTEQRDSAMYRCASSLVPAGGSETQYFGPGTRLLVL.

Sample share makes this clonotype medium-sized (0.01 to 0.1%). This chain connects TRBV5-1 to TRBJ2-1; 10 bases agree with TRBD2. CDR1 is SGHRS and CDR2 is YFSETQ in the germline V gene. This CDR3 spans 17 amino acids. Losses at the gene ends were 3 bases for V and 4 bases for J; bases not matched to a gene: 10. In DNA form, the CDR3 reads TGCGCCAGCAGCTCGAATGGGCTAGCGGGGGCATACAATGAGCAGTTCTTC. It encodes CASSSNGLAGAYNEQFF.